Below are 18 T cell receptor beta chains sequenced from a single sample in a study of T-cell reconstitution after alpha-beta-depleted transplantation in children. Unique molecular identifiers were incorporated during preparation of the TCRbeta library. One entry per CDR3 protein results from TCRdb running MiXCR on the PCR reads. This sample carries about 72,000 distinct CDR3 sequences, approximately 7.4% of them seen once, and the ten largest clones take approximately 2.3%. Sequenced material: PBMCs from the stem cell graft donor, taken from the stem cell graft. These receptors all stem from a human donor who donated a stem cell graft to a child with acute lymphoblastic leukemia.

This clonotype has at least ten counts. CDR3 bases: TGCAGCGTTGACCGAGGGGGTGGCACAGATACGCAGTATTTT. Its protein product is CSVDRGGGTDTQYF. This rearrangement joins TRBV29-1 to TRBJ2-3; D possibly corresponds to TRBD1 (6 bases). CDR3 size: 14 residues. V was clipped by 3 bases and J by 1 base, with 11 bases between them. The germline V gene has CDR1 SQVTM and CDR2 ANQGSEA.

CDR3 loop: CASSQPGNEGEAFF. The DNA for the CDR3 is TGCGCCAGCAGCCAACCAGGGAACGAAGGTGAAGCTTTCTTT. The rearrangement uses TRBV4-3 and TRBJ1-1, with D possibly matching TRBD1 (5 bases). Germline-derived CDR1 and CDR2 are LGHNA and YSLEER. Between the trimmed V and J ends, which lost 2 bases and 7 bases, there was a span of 14 bases. The CDR3 totals 14 residues.

The table lists this clonotype with many counts. The chain combines TRBV7-9 with TRBJ2-2, with 10 bases matching TRBD1. Germline V CDR1 and CDR2: SEHNR, FQNEAQ (reference sequence). The CDR3 runs 15 residues. V was pared by 5 bases and J by 7 bases, with 7 bases of the junction left unmatched. The CDR3 region has the DNA TGTGCCAGCAGCAATAGACAGGGGGCCGACGGGGAGCTGTTTTTT. Its protein product is CASSNRQGADGELFF.

Many counts were recorded for this clonotype. DNA of the CDR3: TGCGCCAGCACGTCCGTTCCGGGACTAGCGGGAGTAGTCCCGACCTACGAGCAGTACTTC. Its translation is CASTSVPGLAGVVPTYEQYF. The rearrangement joins TRBV5-1 to TRBJ2-7, with 14 nucleotides matching TRBD2. Germline V gene sequence: CDR1 SGHRS, CDR2 YFSETQ. The CDR3 length is 20 residues. The trim removed 6 bases at V and 2 bases at J, leaving 19 bases unmatched.

This clonotype was counted at least ten times. This sequence joins TRBV6-5 and TRBJ2-4; tentatively, D is TRBD1 (6 bases). V dropped 2 bases and J dropped 0 bases, with 11 bases sitting between them. The CDR3 runs 16 residues. CDR1 and CDR2 from the germline V gene are MNHEY and SVGAGI. CDR3 region: CASSYGQILAKNIQYF. CDR3 sequence (DNA): TGTGCCAGCAGTTACGGACAGATATTAGCCAAAAACATTCAGTACTTC.

This clonotype has at least ten counts. This chain joins TRBV12-3 or TRBV12-4 and TRBJ1-5; D gene uncertain. The CDR3 spans 14 residues. The V gene lost 3 bases and the J gene lost 7 bases, with 13 bases spanning the gap. The CDR3 is CASSFLGPQQPQHF. CDR3 coding DNA: TGTGCCAGCAGTTTTTTAGGGCCGCAGCAGCCCCAGCATTTT.

This sequence joins TRBV18 and TRBJ1-1, with 7 bases matching TRBD1. This CDR3 is 14 amino acids long. Germline V gene data show CDR1 as KGHSH and CDR2 as LQKENI. The ends lost 6 bases at V and 3 bases at J; junction bases unmatched: 7. CDR3 sequence reads: CASSAGQHYTEAFF. As DNA, the CDR3 is TGTGCCAGCTCGGCGGGACAGCACTACACTGAAGCTTTCTTT.

The table lists this clonotype with many counts. J is TRBJ1-2 and V is TRBV7-8; TRBD1 matches at 8 bases. The CDR3 contains 17 residues. Germline CDR1 and CDR2: SGHVS and FQNEAQ. Trimming at V came to 0 bases and at J to 3 bases, leaving 9 bases not matched to a gene. CDR3 bases: TGTGCCAGCAGCTTAGCGCAGGGGGCAGGGGCCTACTATGGCTACACCTTC. Translated: CASSLAQGAGAYYGYTF.

This clonotype was seen many times. The chain has TRBV20-1 and TRBJ1-1, with D maybe TRBD1 (5 bases). The germline CDR1 and CDR2 sequences are DFQATT and SNEGSKA (reference sequence). The CDR3 length is 12 residues. V was shortened by 6 bases and J by 2 bases, with 10 bases between the two germline ends. The CDR3, as DNA: TGCAGTGCCAGGCAGGGAAACACTGAAGCTTTCTTT. Its translation: CSARQGNTEAFF.

The chain couples TRBV6-1 to TRBJ2-4; 7 bases are a match to TRBD1. With 6 bases clipped from V and 10 bases from J, the junction kept 9 bases outside the gene matches. The CDR3 is made up of 13 amino acids. CDR1 and CDR2 from the germline V gene are MNHNS and SASEGT. The CDR3 DNA reads TGTGCCAGCAGCAGACAGGGAAAGGAAATTCAGTACTTC. This sequence encodes CASSRQGKEIQYF.

This clonotype was observed many times. This chain connects TRBV5-1 to TRBJ1-1; 9 bases map to TRBD1. The CDR3 is 14 amino acids. Looked up from germline, CDR1 is SGHRS and CDR2 is YFSETQ. After removal of 4 bases from V and 3 bases from J, the junction contained 4 bases not matched to a gene. CDR3 protein: CASSKGQGDTEAFF. The CDR3 DNA sequence: TGCGCCAGCAGCAAGGGACAGGGCGACACTGAAGCTTTCTTT.

This clonotype was counted at least ten times. The chain links TRBV27 to TRBJ1-5; D might be TRBD1 (6 bases). Germline-derived CDR1 and CDR2 are MNHEY and SMNVEV (reference sequence). The V gene lost 7 bases and the J gene lost 1 base, with 11 bases spanning the gap. The CDR3 runs 14 residues. This chain's CDR3 is CASNGGGSNQPQHF. For the CDR3, the DNA is TGTGCCAGCAATGGAGGGGGAAGCAATCAGCCCCAGCATTTT.

This clonotype was detected ten times or more. V usage is TRBV5-1 and J usage is TRBJ2-3, with D maybe TRBD1 (6 bases). The CDR3 covers 14 residues. The germline V gene has CDR1 SGHRS and CDR2 YFSETQ. Trimming took off 6 bases at V and 3 bases at J, with 14 bases between the two ends. CDR3 in DNA: TGCGCCAGCACTCGGACAGCGACTACAGATACGCAGTATTTT. It translates to CASTRTATTDTQYF.

This clonotype was counted at least ten times. The V and J genes are TRBV7-9 and TRBJ2-5; a weak D match, TRBD1 (6 bases). Looked up from germline, CDR1 is SEHNR and CDR2 is FQNEAQ (reference sequence). Trimming left V 4 bases short and J 1 base short, with 16 bases between. CDR3 length equals 16 residues. The CDR3 is CASSSRGGHFQETQYF. Here the CDR3 DNA reads TGTGCCAGCAGCTCCAGAGGGGGACACTTCCAAGAGACCCAGTACTTC.

This clonotype was recorded at least ten times. The chain employs TRBV24-1 and TRBJ2-7, with 8 bases aligning to TRBD1. Trimming at V came to 6 bases and at J to 3 bases, leaving 6 bases not matched to a gene. The CDR3 spans 14 residues. Germline lookup yields CDR1 KGHDR and CDR2 SFDVKD. In nucleotides, the CDR3 is TGTGCCACCAGTACCCGGGACAGGAACTACGAGCAGTACTTC. Translation: CATSTRDRNYEQYF.

CDR3 amino acids: CASSLFARHQETQYF. In nucleotides, the CDR3 is TGTGCCAGCAGCTTGTTCGCCAGGCACCAAGAGACCCAGTACTTC. The chain recombines TRBV13 with TRBJ2-5, with D unclear. Germline-derived CDR1 and CDR2 are PRHDT and FYEKMQ (reference sequence). The CDR3 has 15 amino acids. V lost 3 bases, J lost 0 bases, and 11 bases lay in between.

The rearrangement links TRBV24-1 to TRBJ1-2, with a tentative D call TRBD1 (6 bases). There are 13 residues in the CDR3. Germline V CDR1 and CDR2: KGHDR, SFDVKD. V lost 7 bases to trimming and J lost 0 bases, with 8 bases between them. CDR3 DNA sequence: TGTGCCACCAGGGACAGCGCTAACTATGGCTACACCTTC. Its protein is CATRDSANYGYTF.

At least ten counts were recorded for this clonotype. The chain uses TRBV7-9 and TRBJ2-1; 12 nucleotides match TRBD2. Trimming cost V 8 bases and J 2 bases; bases outside gene matches: 13. CDR1 and CDR2 (germline): SEHNR, FQNEAQ (reference sequence). The CDR3 sequence is 18 residues long. CDR3 in amino acids: CASGGFPLAGGTYNEQFF. The CDR3 nucleotides read TGTGCCAGCGGGGGTTTTCCCCTAGCGGGAGGGACCTACAATGAGCAGTTCTTC.